These T cell receptor beta chains were read from a single sample in a study of blood T cell repertoires in COVID-19. This table comes from immunoSEQ multiplex PCR, and its TCRdb copy is limited to in-frame clones, with some not included. This sample has around 300,000 clones, with roughly nine tenths found just once. Sequencing was performed on PBMCs or T cells enriched from blood (not recorded which). Receptors were obtained from a woman aged 40 to 55 who had recovered from COVID-19. Each CDR3 is given with its conserved first and last residue. D genes are given only for firm matches. Some rows have no size entry. The others give once, few or many, or a class for an expanded clone.

d_call,j_call,clone_size,v_call,cdr3_aa,cdr3_nt
.,TRBJ1-4,.,TRBV18,CASSPSVQEKLFF,TGTGCCAGCTCACCTTCAGTCCAGGAAAAACTGTTTTTT
.,TRBJ2-1,.,TRBV7-2,CASSLGLPVYNEQFF,TGTGCCAGCAGCCTGGGGCTGCCAGTATACAATGAGCAGTTCTTC
TRBD2,TRBJ2-1,.,TRBV3-1/TRBV3-2,CASSQTGTSGTMQFF,TGTGCCAGCAGCCAAACCGGGACTAGCGGGACTATGCAGTTCTTC
.,TRBJ2-1,.,TRBV7-2,CASSLAGSGSYNEQFF,TGTGCCAGCAGCTTAGCCGGGAGCGGCTCCTACAATGAGCAGTTCTTC
TRBD2,TRBJ2-3,.,TRBV7-2,CASSSRGTSGSTDTQYF,TGTGCCAGCAGCTCCAGAGGGACTAGCGGGAGCACAGATACGCAGTATTTT
TRBD2,TRBJ2-5,.,TRBV6-2/TRBV6-3,CASSSGTMPETQYF,TGTGCCAGCAGCTCCGGGACTATGCCAGAGACCCAGTACTTC
.,TRBJ1-2,.,TRBV4-2,CASSQGLDIDYGYTF,TGTGCCAGCAGCCAGGGGCTGGACATCGACTATGGCTACACCTTC
.,TRBJ2-1,few,TRBV5-8,CASPSSPTRRDSPGYEQFF,TGTGCCAGCCCATCCTCACCCACTCGGCGGGACTCCCCTGGGTATGAGCAGTTCTTC
TRBD2,TRBJ2-7,.,TRBV5-6,CASSLSGTTYEQYF,TGTGCCAGCAGCTTGAGCGGGACCACCTACGAGCAGTACTTC
.,TRBJ1-2,.,TRBV18,CASSLSGFIDGYTF,TGTGCCAGCTCACTCTCAGGGTTTATTGATGGCTACACCTTC
.,TRBJ2-7,once,TRBV18,CASSPLGLGQSYEQYF,TGTGCCAGCTCGCCTCTCGGTCTCGGACAGTCCTACGAGCAGTACTTC
TRBD1,TRBJ1-2,.,TRBV14,CASSQDTGQGMYGYTF,TGTGCCAGCAGCCAAGACACGGGACAGGGGATGTACGGCTACACCTTC
TRBD2,TRBJ2-7,.,TRBV7-2,CASSPWGLAGDEQYF,TGTGCCAGCAGCCCCTGGGGACTAGCGGGGGACGAGCAGTACTTC
.,TRBJ2-2,.,TRBV7-2,CASSRDKGVTGELFF,TGTGCCAGCAGCCGTGATAAGGGGGTCACCGGGGAGCTGTTTTTT
.,TRBJ1-3,.,TRBV28,CASSMQLQGSGNTIYF,TGTGCCAGCAGCATGCAACTTCAGGGCTCTGGAAACACCATATATTTT
TRBD2,TRBJ2-1,.,TRBV29-1,CSVEDFPPPLAGSYNEQFF,TGCAGCGTTGAAGATTTCCCTCCCCCTTTAGCGGGAAGTTACAATGAGCAGTTCTTC
.,TRBJ2-7,.,TRBV4-3,CASSRWGGPGQYF,TGCGCCAGCAGCCGGTGGGGAGGCCCCGGGCAGTACTTC
.,TRBJ1-1,.,TRBV27,CASSRLTIKNTEAFF,TGTGCCAGCAGTCGCTTGACTATAAAGAACACTGAAGCTTTCTTT
.,TRBJ1-6,.,TRBV7-9,CASSLGQSSYNSPLHF,TGTGCCAGCAGCTTAGGACAGAGCTCCTATAATTCACCCCTCCACTTT